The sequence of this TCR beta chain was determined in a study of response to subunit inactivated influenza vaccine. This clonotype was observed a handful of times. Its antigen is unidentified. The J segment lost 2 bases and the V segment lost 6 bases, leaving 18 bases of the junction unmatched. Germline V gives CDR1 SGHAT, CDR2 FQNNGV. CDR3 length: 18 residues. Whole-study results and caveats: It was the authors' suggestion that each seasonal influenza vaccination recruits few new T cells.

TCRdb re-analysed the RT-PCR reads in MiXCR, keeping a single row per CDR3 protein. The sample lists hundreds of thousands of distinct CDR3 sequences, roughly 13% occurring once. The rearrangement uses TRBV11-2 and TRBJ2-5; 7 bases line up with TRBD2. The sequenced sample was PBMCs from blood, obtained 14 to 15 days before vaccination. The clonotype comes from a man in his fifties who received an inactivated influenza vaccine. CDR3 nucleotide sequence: TGTGCCAGCAGGGTCGGGATTGCGGGGGTTCCCCTACAAGAGACCCAGTACTTC. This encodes CASRVGIAGVPLQETQYF.